The rows below give T cell receptor beta chains drawn from one sample of a study of shared clonotypes between healthy human individuals. Sequenced by immunoSEQ multiplex PCR; TCRdb stores in-frame clones only, minus some. The sample lists nearly 1 million clones; approximately 80% were seen once. Material for sequencing was memory CD4+ T cells sorted from blood. The receptors stem from a man aged 18 to 29 in good health. Each CDR3 is given without its conserved first and last residue. Fields, in order: V gene, J gene, CDR3 protein.

TRBV5-1	TRBJ2-3	ASSLGRTSDPDTQY
TRBV7-9	TRBJ1-2	ASSLAGQDRYGYT
TRBV6-6	TRBJ2-7	ASSFSLAGTTYEQY
TRBV28	TRBJ1-2	ASRLRRRLGYGYT
TRBV11-1	TRBJ1-2	ASSLVSGDGYT
TRBV2	TRBJ2-5	ASELMETQY
TRBV27	TRBJ1-1	ASSLKGNTEAF
TRBV28	TRBJ2-1	ASRRFLGGGNNEQF
TRBV28	TRBJ1-2	ASSVDYGYT
TRBV6-1	TRBJ2-3	ASSEVYGGPNLQY
TRBV27	TRBJ1-2	ASSSPLREVRGYT
TRBV28	TRBJ2-1	ASSPQFGQGEF
TRBV25-1	TRBJ2-3	ASSAGTSGGTDTQY
TRBV7-9	TRBJ1-1	ASSPGVGRKNTEAF
TRBV15	TRBJ2-5	ATSGYKGQQETQY
TRBV5-1	TRBJ1-2	ASTEPGVYGYT
TRBV2	TRBJ1-1	ASLPALGNTEAF
TRBV29-1	TRBJ1-5	SPYLTGQGCQPQH
TRBV7-2	TRBJ2-7	ASSLASDTRGEQY
TRBV25-1	TRBJ2-2	ASSPSTGVHGELF
TRBV7-2	TRBJ1-2	ASSRGQVYGYT
TRBV7-6	TRBJ2-4	ASSLLTGERDIQY